The clone carrying this TCR beta chain showed up many times. Its antigen is unidentified. These data belong to a study of T-cell memory formation after mild COVID-19. 5'RACE primed from the constant segment yielded TCR alpha and TCR beta cDNA libraries bearing sample barcodes and UMIs. TCRdb ran MiXCR on the 5' RACE reads and lists one entry per CDR3 protein. Of 85,000 to 130,000 distinct CDR3 sequences listed, about 15% are singletons. CDR3 size: 14 residues. The germline V gene has CDR1 MGHRA and CDR2 YSYEKL. Trimming removed 2 bases from V and 3 bases from J; junction bases left unmatched: 3. Findings of the study overall: Clones that got smaller from day 15 to 85 had even CD4/CD8, while clones growing later tipped toward CD4+.

The sample was PBMCs or a T cell subset sorted from them (not recorded which). This chain links TRBV4-1 with TRBJ2-7; 8 nucleotides line up with TRBD1. This sequence was found in an adult woman who had mild COVID-19 (a few samples of this study predate the infection). Cell type and time point are not known. As DNA, the CDR3 is TGCGCCAGCAGCCAAACAGGGGGTATCTACGAGCAGTACTTC. It codes for CASSQTGGIYEQYF.